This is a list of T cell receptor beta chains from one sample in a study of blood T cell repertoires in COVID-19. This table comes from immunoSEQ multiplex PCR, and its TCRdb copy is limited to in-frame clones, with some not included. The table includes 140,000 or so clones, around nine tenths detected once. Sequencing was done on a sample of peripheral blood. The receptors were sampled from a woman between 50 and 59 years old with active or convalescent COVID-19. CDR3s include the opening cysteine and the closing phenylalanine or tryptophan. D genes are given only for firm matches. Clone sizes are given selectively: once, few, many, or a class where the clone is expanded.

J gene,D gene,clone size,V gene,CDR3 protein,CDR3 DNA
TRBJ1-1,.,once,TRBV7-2,CASSLAQGGRGAEAFF,TGTGCCAGCAGCTTAGCGCAAGGAGGGCGGGGGGCTGAAGCTTTCTTT
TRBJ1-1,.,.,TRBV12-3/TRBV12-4,CASSLAQGTEAFF,TGTGCCAGCAGTCTGGCACAGGGAACTGAAGCTTTCTTT
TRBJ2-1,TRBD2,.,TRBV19,CASKKRESYNEQFF,TGTGCCAGTAAGAAGCGGGAGTCCTACAATGAGCAGTTCTTC
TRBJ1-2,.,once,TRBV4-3,CASSQDRANYGYTF,TGCGCCAGCAGCCAAGACCGGGCTAACTATGGCTACACCTTC
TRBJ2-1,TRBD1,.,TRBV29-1,CSVAGTGGTVPAYNEQFF,TGCAGCGTTGCTGGGACAGGTGGGACTGTACCGGCCTACAATGAGCAGTTCTTC
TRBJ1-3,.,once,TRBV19,CASSTTGGNTIYF,TGTGCCAGTAGTACGACAGGAGGAAACACCATATATTTT
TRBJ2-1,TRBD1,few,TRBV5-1,CASSDVGDRVNEQFF,TGCGCCAGCAGCGACGTTGGAGACAGGGTAAATGAGCAGTTCTTC
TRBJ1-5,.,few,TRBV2,CASSEDSPNQPQHF,TGTGCCAGCAGCGAAGACAGCCCTAATCAGCCCCAGCATTTT
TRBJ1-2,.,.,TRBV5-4,CASSLMSMSFPLGYTF,TGTGCCAGCAGCTTAATGTCGATGAGTTTCCCTCTTGGCTACACCTTC
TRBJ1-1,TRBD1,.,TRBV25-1,CASRETGMNTEAFF,TGTGCCAGCAGAGAGACAGGGATGAACACTGAAGCTTTCTTT
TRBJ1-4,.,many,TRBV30,CACAERANEKLFF,TGTGCCTGTGCCGAGCGGGCTAATGAAAAACTGTTTTTT
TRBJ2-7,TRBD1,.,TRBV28,CASRGQGTYLYSYEQYF,TGTGCCAGCAGGGGACAGGGGACTTACCTTTACTCCTACGAGCAGTACTTC
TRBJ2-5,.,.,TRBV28,CASSLSGSYQETQYF,TGTGCCAGCAGTTTATCGGGTAGTTATCAAGAGACCCAGTACTTC
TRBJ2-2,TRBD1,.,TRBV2,CASSTRQGVGELFF,TGTGCCAGCAGTACCCGACAGGGTGTCGGGGAGCTGTTTTTT
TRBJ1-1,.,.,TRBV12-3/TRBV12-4,CASRLGVNTEAFF,TGTGCCAGCAGGCTAGGGGTAAACACTGAAGCTTTCTTT
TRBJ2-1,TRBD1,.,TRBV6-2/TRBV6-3,CASSYSKTGRPYNEQFF,TGTGCCAGCAGTTACTCCAAGACAGGGCGACCCTACAATGAGCAGTTCTTC
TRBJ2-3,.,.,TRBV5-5,CASSPLLAHLSTDTQYF,TGTGCCAGCAGCCCCCTGCTAGCCCACCTAAGCACAGATACGCAGTATTTT
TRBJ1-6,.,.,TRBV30,CAWSVPGSSYNSPLHF,TGTGCCTGGAGTGTTCCCGGGAGCTCCTATAATTCACCCCTCCACTTT